This TCR beta chain was documented in a study of blood T cell repertoires in COVID-19 (TCRdb year 2020). Turning to the overall study: Samples covering the acute and convalescent phases of COVID-19 were provided by collaborators in the United States, Italy and Spain. The prospective study material was composed of cDNA or gDNA derived from T cells, B-cell-depleted T cells, or PBMCs. The dataset comprised deeply sampled blood TCRbeta repertoires from subjects exposed to, actively infected with, or recovered from COVID-19. A freely available public database, intended as a resource for researchers studying the immune response to SARS-CoV-2, is where the repertoires were released. The samples were drawn from the first 160 participants of the ongoing ImmuneRACE study and from 1,200 or so subjects provided by 6 global collaborators. Sample metadata almost always included a de-identified subject ID, COVID-19 status, age in years and sex. Where available, HLA class I and class II types were obtained from metadata supplied by the sample provider rather than from assay-based typing.

Study-wide findings and limitations: The amount of clinical and demographic metadata varied by source and participant and was provided uncurated.

Participants in the prospective study were enrolled through a virtual design, were aged roughly 18 to 100 years, and lived in under 25 United States geographic areas. To assign participants to cohorts, the prospective study relied on clinical history that participants themselves reported in a screening survey and a study questionnaire. For ImmuneRACE Cohort 3, a participant was defined as recovered based on two consecutive negative NP/OP PCR tests, clearance by a healthcare professional, or resolution of symptoms. In the prospective study, mobile phlebotomists collected whole blood, serum and a nasopharyngeal or oropharyngeal swab from each participant. Additional blood draws and questionnaires over an approximately two-month period could optionally be provided by prospective study participants. Prospective study blood samples were shipped either frozen or at room temperature before DNA extraction.

As for this clone: No cognate antigen has been identified for it. Base qualities are not recorded, but no much larger clone differs from it by a single base.

TCRbeta CDR3 regions were amplified from genomic DNA by means of the immunoSEQ Assay, a bias-controlled multiplex PCR. In the source study's methods: Nucleated cell counts per sample were estimated from amplification of reference gene primers within the assay. Sequence reads were collapsed and filtered to measure the absolute abundance of every unique TCRbeta CDR3 rearrangement. Productive Simpson clonality was computed per sample as the square root of Simpson's diversity index over productive rearrangements. TCRdb limited this immuneACCESS table to in-frame rearrangements with V and J called. A share of clones is missing; checked studies link under half to unresolved V genes, and the rest is unexplained. That table supplies the V and J calls and clone size; D and trimming were determined from the DNA. This sample has 150,000 to 200,000 clones in its table, and under 90% of those were observed once. In total, the top ten clones hold roughly 8% of the sample.

CDR1 SGHTS and CDR2 YDEGEE are derived from the germline V gene. Germline trimming amounts to 1 base on V and 2 bases on J, with 3 as the count of junction bases outside the gene matches. Counted from cysteine to phenylalanine, this CDR3 has 15 amino acids. Only the CDR3 portion is preserved as DNA: 45 bases, with reading frame beginning at the first base. The receptor chain draws on TRBV5-8 and TRBJ2-7, and 10 junctional nucleotides match TRBD1. The specimen sequenced was PBMCs or T cells enriched from blood (not recorded which). The receptor's source is a woman between 45 and 60 years old who had recovered from COVID-19. The nucleotides are TGTGCCAGCAGCTTGCGGGGACAGGGGACCTACGAGCAGTACTTC. The encoded protein is CASSLRGQGTYEQYF.